What follows are 25 T cell receptor beta chains derived from one specimen sequenced in a study of a mutant IDH1 vaccine in newly diagnosed glioma. These receptors' antigens are unknown. TCRdb keeps only in-frame clones here, not all; method: immunoSEQ multiplex PCR. The sample yields 45,000 to 65,000 clones, roughly 80% seen once. Time point of the sample: week 5, during vaccination. The content of each vaccine dose was 300 ug of mutant IDH1 20-mer peptide, and topical imiquimod accompanied it. The sample was PBMCs, taken from a glioma patient whose treatment included an IDH1 peptide vaccine. The receptors stem from a woman under 30 with glioma. Some clones in this sample may be carry-over from other donors' samples.

A word on this clone: A far larger clone is one nucleotide away, so this likely arose from a read error. J is TRBJ2-5 and V is TRBV7-9, with 7 bases fitting TRBD2. The J call is in doubt because the DNA end fits TRBJ2-7 better. The germline V gene encodes CDR1 SEHNR and CDR2 FQNEAQ (reference sequence). The CDR3 is 15 residues long. This CDR3 is CASSSNPTSSHEQYF. In DNA form, the CDR3 reads TGTGCCAGCAGCTCCAATCCGACTAGCAGCCACGAGCAGTACTTC.

This clone turned up a few times. CDR3 sequence reads: CASSVQTGNQPQHF. The DNA for the CDR3 is TGTGCCAGCAGTGTTCAAACGGGGAATCAGCCCCAGCATTTT. This chain uses TRBV6-1 with TRBJ1-5; D remains unclear. Germline CDR1 and CDR2: MNHNS and SASEGT. The V gene lost 4 bases and the J gene lost 4 bases, with 11 bases spanning the gap. CDR3 length: 14 amino acids.

The V and J genes are TRBV6-4 and TRBJ2-1; 9 bases align to TRBD2. CDR1 and CDR2 from the germline V gene are MRHNA and SNTAGT. V was clipped by 5 bases and J by 4 bases; unmatched bases: 3. The CDR3 loop spans 14 amino acids. The DNA for the CDR3 is TGTGCCAGCAGTATGCTAGCGGGGTACAATGAGCAGTTCTTC. Protein sequence: CASSMLAGYNEQFF.

The genes are TRBV5-4 and TRBJ2-5; tentative D call: TRBD2 (5 bases). Germline V gene sequence: CDR1 SGHNT, CDR2 YYREEE (reference sequence). The CDR3 length is 14 residues. Trimming removed 4 bases at V and 2 bases at J, with 12 bases between. CDR3 sequence reads: CASSVGSGQETQYF. CDR3 coding DNA: TGTGCCAGCAGCGTGGGTTCGGGGCAAGAGACCCAGTACTTC.

Remarks on this clone: One end of the junction fails to match germline, which may point to a read error. This chain joins TRBV2 and TRBJ2-7; 8 bases match TRBD1. Germline V lookup: CDR1 SNHLY, CDR2 FYNNEI. The CDR3 is made up of 14 amino acids. CDR3 coding DNA: TGTGCCAGCAGGAGGGCACAGGGGGATTACGGGCAGTACTTC. This codes for CASRRAQGDYGQYF.

On this clone itself: The junction departs from germline at one end; a sequencing error may be responsible. This sequence joins TRBV25-1 and TRBJ2-7, with 8 bases that match TRBD1. CDR1 and CDR2 from the germline V gene are MGHDK and SYGVNS. The CDR3 is 13 amino acids. CDR3 amino acids: CASSGTGNHEQYF. In DNA form, the CDR3 reads TGTGCCAGCAGTGGGACAGGGAACCACGAGCAGTATTTC.

V and J are TRBV15 and TRBJ1-5; the D is unclear. Trimming took off 0 bases at V and 0 bases at J, with 12 bases between the two ends. The germline V gene encodes CDR1 LNHNV and CDR2 YYDKDF (reference sequence). This CDR3 region has 17 residues. Here the CDR3 reads CATSRDTLTDSNQPQHF. CDR3 bases: TGTGCCACCAGCAGAGATACCTTGACGGATAGCAATCAGCCCCAGCATTTT.

This sequence joins TRBV6-5 and TRBJ1-4, with no clear D. The CDR3 is 15 amino acids. From germline, CDR1 is MNHEY and CDR2 SVGAGI. Trimming took off 3 bases at V and 3 bases at J, with 11 bases between the two ends. CDR3 in amino acids: CASSYQALPNEKLFF. DNA for the CDR3: TGTGCCAGCAGTTATCAGGCTCTCCCTAATGAAAAACTGTTTTTT.

V and J are TRBV27 and TRBJ2-2; D could derive from TRBD1 or TRBD2 (5 bases each). This CDR3 region has 19 residues. V was trimmed by 2 bases and J by 0 bases, leaving 19 bases between them. Germline CDR1 reads MNHEY; CDR2 reads SMNVEV (reference sequence). The CDR3 sequence is CASSLRDPSRYANTGELFF. The CDR3 bases are TGTGCCAGCAGTTTAAGGGACCCTAGCCGGTACGCGAACACCGGGGAGCTGTTTTTT.

This chain uses TRBV9 with TRBJ1-6; TRBD1 aligns across 10 bases. Germline CDR1 SGDLS, CDR2 YYNGEE. This CDR3 is 15 amino acids long. Trimming at V came to 0 bases and at J to 6 bases, leaving 0 bases not matched to a gene. CDR3 sequence reads: CASSVGTGGNSPLHF. The CDR3 DNA reads as TGTGCCAGCAGCGTAGGGACAGGGGGTAATTCACCCCTCCACTTT.

The genes are TRBV27 and TRBJ1-5; unclear D gene. V lost 4 bases to trimming and J lost 1 base, with 5 bases between them. Germline values: CDR1 MNHEY, CDR2 SMNVEV (reference sequence). The CDR3 runs to 13 residues. The CDR3 DNA is TGTGCCAGCAGTTACGGAAGCAATCAGCCCCAGCATTTT. Its protein product is CASSYGSNQPQHF.

V gene TRBV4-1 combines with J gene TRBJ1-3, with D tentatively TRBD1 (5 bases). Trimming took off 1 base at V and 12 bases at J, with 25 bases between the two ends. The CDR3 loop spans 17 amino acids. CDR1 and CDR2 from the germline V gene are MGHRA and YSYEKL. For the CDR3, the DNA is TGCGCCAGCAGCCAAGTCGCCGGGAGGGGCCCCGAGGGAGGCATATATTTT. This gives the protein CASSQVAGRGPEGGIYF.

CDR3 amino acids: CASSAFLTTEAFF. In DNA form, the CDR3 reads TGTGCCAGCAGCGCGTTTTTAACCACTGAAGCTTTCTTT. V gene TRBV9 combines with J gene TRBJ1-1; D gene unclear. The germline V and J ends were trimmed by 3 bases and 4 bases, with 10 bases remaining between them. The germline V gene has CDR1 SGDLS and CDR2 YYNGEE. CDR3 length: 13 amino acids.

Comments on this clone: A read error may explain this, as a much larger clone is one base away. Other DNA sequences within the sample encode an identical CDR3. The chain couples TRBV29-1 to TRBJ2-1, with D uncertain. This CDR3 is built from 12 residues. Germline V gene data show CDR1 as SQVTM and CDR2 as ANQGSEA. The CDR3 region is CIIIGSYNEQFF. The CDR3, as DNA: TGCATCATCATCGGCTCCTACAACGAGCAGTTCTTC.

The chain couples TRBV5-4 to TRBJ1-6; tentative D call: TRBD1 (6 bases). V was clipped by 0 bases and J by 7 bases, with 8 bases between them. Germline V gene data show CDR1 as SGHNT and CDR2 as YYREEE (reference sequence). This CDR3 comprises 14 residues. The DNA of the CDR3 is TGTGCCAGCAGCTTGGAAACAGGGAATTCACCCCTCCACTTT. Translated: CASSLETGNSPLHF.

The gene calls are TRBV7-9 and TRBJ1-1; D is unclear. The V gene lost 5 bases and the J gene lost 4 bases, with 14 bases spanning the gap. CDR3 length: 14 amino acids. Germline assignment: CDR1 SEHNR and CDR2 FQNEAQ (reference sequence). The CDR3 DNA follows: TGTGCCAGCAGCCCCCAGACGGTGACCACTGAAGCTTTCTTT. Translation: CASSPQTVTTEAFF.

The chain recombines TRBV29-1 with TRBJ2-5, with 7 bases matching TRBD1. This CDR3 spans 16 amino acids. Per the germline V gene, CDR1 is SQVTM and CDR2 is ANQGSEA. Trimming removed 6 bases from V and 1 base from J; junction bases left unmatched: 14. This CDR3 is CSVLKTGITVQETQYF. In DNA form, the CDR3 reads TGCAGCGTCCTGAAGACAGGGATTACGGTCCAAGAGACCCAGTACTTC.

The V call is TRBV27, the J call TRBJ1-4; D possibly corresponds to TRBD1 (5 bases). CDR1 and CDR2 (germline): MNHEY, SMNVEV (reference sequence). The V end lost 1 base, the J end lost 4 bases, and 10 bases lay between the germline ends. CDR3 length: 15 residues. This CDR3 is CASSLFWGGNEKLFF. Here the CDR3 DNA reads TGTGCCAGCAGTTTATTCTGGGGGGGTAATGAAAAACTGTTTTTT.

This clone occurred once. V gene TRBV2 combines with J gene TRBJ1-6; D call uncertain. Trimming stripped 10 bases from V and 4 bases from J, with 20 bases between. The CDR3 runs 16 residues. CDR1 SNHLY and CDR2 FYNNEI come from the germline V gene. The DNA for the CDR3 is TGTGCCACCTCTGGAACGACAAGTCTTTATAATTCACCCCTCCACTTT. Translation: CATSGTTSLYNSPLHF.

V and J are TRBV5-5 and TRBJ1-2, with D perhaps TRBD1 (6 bases). The ends were cut back, 3 bases at V and 5 bases at J, with 11 bases in the middle. The V gene's germline CDR1 is SGHKS and CDR2 YYEKEE (reference sequence). The CDR3 runs to 13 residues. The CDR3 coding sequence is TGTGCCAGCAGCTCGACAGGACGGTATGGCTACACCTTC. Translation: CASSSTGRYGYTF.

The chain links TRBV29-1 to TRBJ1-1; tentative D call: TRBD1 (5 bases). The CDR3 loop spans 13 amino acids. The germline CDR1 and CDR2 sequences are SQVTM and ANQGSEA. The V end lost 7 bases, the J end lost 1 base, and 13 bases lay between the germline ends. The CDR3 DNA reads TGCAGCGCCTCCCTGGGGGGGAACACTGAAGCTTTCTTT. Translation gives CSASLGGNTEAFF.

This clone was found a few times. The chain has TRBV13 and TRBJ2-2, with TRBD2 matching 11 bases. The germline V gene has CDR1 PRHDT and CDR2 FYEKMQ (reference sequence). V was clipped by 6 bases and J by 0 bases; unmatched bases: 0. The length of the CDR3 is 15 residues. In DNA, the CDR3 is TGTGCCAGCAGACTAGCGGGGGCGAACACCGGGGAGCTGTTTTTT. Its translation: CASRLAGANTGELFF. Full variable domain (remainder filled in from reference TRBV13 and TRBJ2-2): AAGVIQSPRHLIKEKRETATLKCYPIPRHDTVYWYQQGPGQDPQFLISFYEKMQSDKGSIPDRFSAQQFSDYHSELNMSSLELGDSALYFCASRLAGANTGELFFGEGSRLTVL.

CDR3 DNA: TGTGCAGTTAGGACAGCCTATAATTCACCCCTCCACTTT. This encodes CAVRTAYNSPLHF. The chain is built from TRBV6-5 and TRBJ1-6; TRBD1 might be the D (6 bases). The CDR3 sequence is 13 residues long. The germline gives CDR1 MNHEY, CDR2 SVGAGI.

The chain combines TRBV9 with TRBJ1-1, with D unclear. CDR1 SGDLS and CDR2 YYNGEE come from the germline V gene. The CDR3 spans 12 residues. V dropped 2 bases and J dropped 6 bases, with 8 bases sitting between them. This CDR3 reads CASSVIGAEAFF. The CDR3 DNA follows: TGTGCCAGCAGCGTGATCGGGGCTGAAGCTTTCTTT.

The rearrangement joins TRBV7-2 to TRBJ2-6, with a possible D match to TRBD1 (5 bases). Trimming removed 3 bases at V and 2 bases at J, with 14 bases between. Germline assignment: CDR1 SGHTA and CDR2 FQGNSA. The length of the CDR3 is 17 residues. The CDR3: CASSFYTGPTGANVLTF. The CDR3 nucleotides read TGTGCCAGCAGCTTTTACACAGGACCCACTGGGGCCAACGTCCTGACTTTC. The variable domain in full, with the rest retrieved from reference TRBV7-2 and TRBJ2-6, is GAGVSQSPSNKVTEKGKDVELRCDPISGHTALYWYRQSLGQGLEFLIYFQGNSAPDKSGLPSDRFSAERTGGSVSTLTIQRTQQEDSAVYLCASSFYTGPTGANVLTFGAGSRLTVL.